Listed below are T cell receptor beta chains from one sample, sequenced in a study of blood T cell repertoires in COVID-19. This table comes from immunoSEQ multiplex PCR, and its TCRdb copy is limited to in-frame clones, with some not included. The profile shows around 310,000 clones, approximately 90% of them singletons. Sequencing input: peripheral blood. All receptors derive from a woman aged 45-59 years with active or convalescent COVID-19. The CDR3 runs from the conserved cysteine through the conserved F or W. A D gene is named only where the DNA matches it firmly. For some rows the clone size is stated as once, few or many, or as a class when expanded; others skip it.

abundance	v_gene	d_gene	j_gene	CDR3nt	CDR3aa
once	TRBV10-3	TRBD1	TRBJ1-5	TGTGCCATCAGTGAACGAGGGGGCCAGGGCAATCAGCCCCAGCATTTT	CAISERGGQGNQPQHF
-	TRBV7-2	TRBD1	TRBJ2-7	TGTGCCAGCAGCTTAAGGACAGGGGCATCCTACGAGCAGTACTTC	CASSLRTGASYEQYF
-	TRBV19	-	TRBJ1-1	TGTGCCAGTTCACAGGGCCCTGGCACTGAAGCTTTCTTT	CASSQGPGTEAFF
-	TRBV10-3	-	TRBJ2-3	TGTGCCATCAGTGAGTCTAAGGGGGTTTGGGATACGCAGTATTTT	CAISESKGVWDTQYF
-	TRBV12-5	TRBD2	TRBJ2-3	TGTGCTAGTGGTTTGGTCGAAGCGGGAGCGCGAGATACGCAGTATTTT	CASGLVEAGARDTQYF
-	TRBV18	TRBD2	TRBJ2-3	TGTGCCAGCTCACCAAGGCGGGGGAGCCTATCTAGCACAGATACGCAGTATTTT	CASSPRRGSLSSTDTQYF
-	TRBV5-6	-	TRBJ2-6	TGTGCCAGCAGCTTGGGACGGGGCTCTGGGGCCAACGTCCTGACTTTC	CASSLGRGSGANVLTF
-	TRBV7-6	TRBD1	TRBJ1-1	TGTGCCAGTCTTACCCTGAGCAGGGGGCGAAACACTGAAGCTTTCTTT	CASLTLSRGRNTEAFF
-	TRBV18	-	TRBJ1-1	TGTGCCAGCTCACCACGAGGGATGGTTGGGGACACTGAAGCTTTCTTT	CASSPRGMVGDTEAFF
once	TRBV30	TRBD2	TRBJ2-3	TGTGCCTGGACGTATTGGGGGGGGGATACGCAGTATTTT	CAWTYWGGDTQYF
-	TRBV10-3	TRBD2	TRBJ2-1	TGTGCCATCAGTGAGGGGGCCTCTAGCGGGGGGCCGAATGAGCAGTTCTTC	CAISEGASSGGPNEQFF
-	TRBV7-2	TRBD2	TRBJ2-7	TGTGCCAGCAGCTTAGCCACTAGCGGGAGGACCTACGAGCAGTACTTC	CASSLATSGRTYEQYF
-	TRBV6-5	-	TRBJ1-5	TGTGCCAGCAGTTACAGGGAAGGGGGTCAGCCCCAGCATTTT	CASSYREGGQPQHF
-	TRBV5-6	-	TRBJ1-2	TGTGCCAGCAGCTTGGGAAGGTCCGCAGCGGGCTATGGCTACACCTTC	CASSLGRSAAGYGYTF
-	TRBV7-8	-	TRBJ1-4	TGTGCCAGCAGCCCCATAACAGGGTCTAATGAAAAACTGTTTTTT	CASSPITGSNEKLFF
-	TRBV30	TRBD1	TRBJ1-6	TGTGCCTGGATTGGGAAGACAGGGCCGATTAATTCACCCCTCCACTTT	CAWIGKTGPINSPLHF
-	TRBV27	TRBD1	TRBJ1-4	TGTGCCACGGACAGGGATGAAAAACTGTTTTTT	CATDRDEKLFF
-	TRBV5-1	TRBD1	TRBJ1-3	TGCGCCAGCAGCTGGGGACAGGGCCACTTGCTAGGCTCTGGAAACACCATATATTTT	CASSWGQGHLLGSGNTIYF
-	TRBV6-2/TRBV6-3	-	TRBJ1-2	TGTGCCAGCAGTTACTCGAGAGAGGCCCCCAGCTATGGCTACACCTTC	CASSYSREAPSYGYTF
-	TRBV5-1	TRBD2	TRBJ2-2	TGCGCCAGCAGCGGTGCGGGGGGTCCCACCGGGGAGCTGTTTTTT	CASSGAGGPTGELFF
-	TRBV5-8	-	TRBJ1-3	TGTGCCAGCAGCTTGGGCGCGAGCTCTGGAAACACCATATATTTT	CASSLGASSGNTIYF
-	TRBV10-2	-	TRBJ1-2	TGCGCCAGCAGTGAGACAGCCTATGGCTACACCTTC	CASSETAYGYTF
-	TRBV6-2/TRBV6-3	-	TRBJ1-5	TGTGCCAGCAGCCGTGAGCGTGAATTACCCCAGCATTTT	CASSRERELPQHF
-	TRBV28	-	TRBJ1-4	TGTGCCAGTCGTTCGCCAGCAACTAATGAAAAACTGTTTTTT	CASRSPATNEKLFF
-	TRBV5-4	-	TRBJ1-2	TGTGCCAGCAGCTTGGGTGGAGGTACCTCCTATGGCTACACCTTC	CASSLGGGTSYGYTF
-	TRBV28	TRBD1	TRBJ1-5	TGTGCCAGCAGAGGCGGGGACAGGGGCAATCAGCCCCAGCATTTT	CASRGGDRGNQPQHF
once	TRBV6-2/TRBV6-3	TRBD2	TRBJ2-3	TGTGCCAGCAGTTCGACTAGCGGGGGGACCCCGGGCACAGATACGCAGTATTTT	CASSSTSGGTPGTDTQYF
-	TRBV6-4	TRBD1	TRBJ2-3	TGTGCCAGCAGTGGACAGGGCGGCACAGATACGCAGTATTTT	CASSGQGGTDTQYF
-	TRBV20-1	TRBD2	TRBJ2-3	TGCAGTGCTAGTTCGAGCGGGGGTGTCACAGATACGCAGTATTTT	CSASSSGGVTDTQYF
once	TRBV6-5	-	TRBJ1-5	TGTGCCAGCAGCAGCGTGGTCGGGGGAAATCAGCCCCAGCATTTT	CASSSVVGGNQPQHF
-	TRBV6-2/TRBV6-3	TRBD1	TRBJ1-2	TGTGCCAGCAGTCCGGGGACAGGACAGGGTATCGGTGGCTACACCTTC	CASSPGTGQGIGGYTF
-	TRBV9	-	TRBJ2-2	TGTGCCAGCAGCGGTGGGGTAGCGCCCTTAGTTGGGGAGCTGTTTTTT	CASSGGVAPLVGELFF
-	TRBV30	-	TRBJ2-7	TGTGCCTGGAAGGGGTCAGGACGGCTCTACGAGCAGTACTTC	CAWKGSGRLYEQYF
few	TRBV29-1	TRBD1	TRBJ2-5	TGCAGCGGAGACGGACAGGTCCAAGAGACCCAGTACTTC	CSGDGQVQETQYF
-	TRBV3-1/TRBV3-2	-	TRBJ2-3	TGTGCCAGCAGCCATAGCTCAGGCACAGATACGCAGTATTTT	CASSHSSGTDTQYF
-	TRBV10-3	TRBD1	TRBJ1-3	TGTGCCACCCAATCCGACAGAGGGGGCCTAATTGGAAACACCATATATTTT	CATQSDRGGLIGNTIYF